The 11 T cell receptor beta chains given below trace back to one sample, sequenced in a study of blood T cell repertoires in COVID-19 (dated by TCRdb to the early 2020s). The library came from the immunoSEQ multiplex PCR assay. TCRdb's version of the immuneACCESS table is confined to in-frame rearrangements and falls short of the full clone set. An unresolved V gene accounts for under half of the shortfall where checked; the remainder is of unknown origin. The sample yields about 210,000 clones; around 80% were counted once. Of the sample, roughly 7% falls within the top ten clones. Sequenced: peripheral blood. These receptors were collected from a woman older than 75 with COVID-19, enrolled during active disease.

The V and J genes are TRBV19 and TRBJ1-5; a possible D gene is TRBD1 (5 bases). The CDR3 has 16 residues. Germline V gene lookup returns CDR1 LNHDA and CDR2 SQIVND (reference sequence). V was shortened by 3 bases and J by 5 bases, with 17 bases between the two germline ends. CDR3 nucleotides: TGTGCCAGTAGTATCGGGGGTAACCTAATCTATCAGCCCCAGCATTTT. Encoded protein: CASSIGGNLIYQPQHF. Full variable domain (outside the CDR3, taken from reference TRBV19 and TRBJ1-5): DGGITQSPKYLFRKEGQNVTLSCEQNLNHDAMYWYRQDPGQGLRLIYYSQIVNDFQKGDIAEGYSVSREKKESFPLTVTSAQKNPTAFYLCASSIGGNLIYQPQHFGDGTRLSIL.

This sequence joins TRBV7-8 and TRBJ1-5; D is undetermined. Germline assignment: CDR1 SGHVS and CDR2 FQNEAQ. V was trimmed by 5 bases and J by 7 bases, leaving 15 bases between them. The CDR3 has 14 residues. The CDR3 nucleotides read TGTGCCAGCAGCCCTTCCCGGCGGCCCCAGCCCCAGCATTTT. Translating it yields CASSPSRRPQPQHF.

The V gene is TRBV27, the J gene TRBJ1-2; weak D call: TRBD1 (5 bases). CDR1 and CDR2 (germline): MNHEY, SMNVEV (reference sequence). Trimming pared 3 bases from V and 8 bases from J, leaving 16 bases between. CDR3 length equals 14 residues. The CDR3 nucleotides are TGTGCCAGCAGTTTGGAGGGGACTAGGAGAGGCTACACCTTC. Its protein is CASSLEGTRRGYTF.

This clone was observed many times. The chain carries TRBV6-5 and TRBJ1-1, with D possibly being TRBD1 (6 bases). Germline-derived CDR1 and CDR2 are MNHEY and SVGAGI. The CDR3 runs to 15 residues. With 6 bases removed from V and 4 bases from J, the gap between germline ends came to 18 bases. CDR3 nucleotide sequence: TGTGCCAGCAGGGAGACCGGGACAATGGGCACTGAAGCTTTCTTT. Protein sequence: CASRETGTMGTEAFF.

V and J are TRBV6-5 and TRBJ1-2; perhaps TRBD1 as D (5 bases). V lost 7 bases and J 2 bases, leaving 14 bases between the germline ends. The CDR3 sequence is 14 residues long. Germline lookup yields CDR1 MNHEY and CDR2 SVGAGI. CDR3 sequence reads: CASTAGPANYGYTF. The DNA for the CDR3 is TGTGCCAGCACAGCGGGGCCGGCCAACTATGGCTACACCTTC.

The chain uses TRBV18 and TRBJ1-1, with D possibly TRBD1 on 5 matching bases. The germline V gene has CDR1 KGHSH and CDR2 LQKENI. V gave up 2 bases and J gave up 6 bases, with 10 bases separating them. The CDR3 loop spans 13 amino acids. The CDR3 sequence: CASSPRQPAEAFF. CDR3 bases: TGTGCCAGCTCACCAAGACAGCCAGCTGAAGCTTTCTTT.

V is TRBV12-3 or TRBV12-4 and J is TRBJ2-2; D unresolved. The CDR3 loop spans 13 amino acids. V was clipped by 6 bases and J by 3 bases, with 8 bases between them. CDR3 loop: CASRTQDTGELFF. In DNA form, the CDR3 reads TGTGCCAGCAGAACTCAAGACACCGGGGAGCTGTTTTTT.

In its sample, this clone was seen a few times. This CDR3 reads CASSLTMETQYF. The CDR3 nucleotides are TGCGCCAGCAGCTTGACAATGGAGACCCAGTACTTC. The rearrangement uses TRBV5-1 and TRBJ2-5, with D uncertain. The germline gives CDR1 SGHRS, CDR2 YFSETQ. The CDR3 length is 12 residues. The V gene lost 1 base and the J gene lost 5 bases, with 6 bases spanning the gap.

V and J are TRBV9 and TRBJ2-3; 10 bases are shared with TRBD2. The CDR3 runs 16 residues. Per the germline V gene, CDR1 is SGDLS and CDR2 is YYNGEE. After removal of 2 bases from V and 4 bases from J, the junction contained 7 bases not matched to a gene. The CDR3 protein is CASSVRLAGGADTQYF. The CDR3 DNA follows: TGTGCCAGCAGCGTGAGACTAGCGGGTGGCGCAGATACGCAGTATTTT.

V and J are TRBV6-4 and TRBJ2-3; 11 positions agree with TRBD1. This CDR3 region has 16 residues. The germline V gene encodes CDR1 MRHNA and CDR2 SNTAGT. With V trimmed by 6 bases and J by 1 base, 6 bases remained unmatched. CDR3 residues: CASSEKGQGGTDTQYF. CDR3 DNA: TGTGCCAGCAGCGAGAAGGGACAGGGGGGCACAGATACGCAGTATTTT.

The chain combines TRBV3-1 (or the pseudogene TRBV3-2) with TRBJ2-5; TRBD2 aligns across 12 bases. Trimming at V came to 8 bases and at J to 3 bases, leaving 1 base not matched to a gene. From germline, CDR1 is LGHDT and CDR2 YNNKEL (reference sequence). The CDR3 contains 13 residues. The CDR3 region has the DNA TGTGCCAGCCGACTAGCGGGGGAAGAGACCCAGTACTTC. Its translation: CASRLAGEETQYF.